This T cell receptor (beta chain) is from a study of T cell changes during pregnancy in multiple sclerosis. CDR1 and CDR2 (germline): KGHSH, LQKENI. The V and J ends lost 5 bases and 9 bases, in that order; junction bases with no gene match: 2. The CDR3 covers 12 residues. Clones were read by immunoSEQ multiplex PCR, and TCRdb kept only the in-frame ones, dropping some. The table has about 80,000 clones, around 90% seen once; the top ten hold 1.4%. The chain recombines TRBV18 with TRBJ1-5, with 9 bases identical to TRBD1. The source is a female donor with multiple sclerosis, enrolled in a pregnancy study. The sample in question was peripheral blood, obtained before pregnancy. CDR3 in DNA: TGTGCCAGCTCAGGGACAGGGAGGCCCCAGCATTTT. Protein sequence: CASSGTGRPQHF.